Here is one TCR beta chain with its context. What antigen it recognizes has not been identified. No much larger clonotype is one base removed from it; base qualities were not supplied. These data come from a study of CD8 T cells in Susac syndrome (dated by TCRdb to the late 2010s). In the study overall: The study used repertoire sequencing to test whether antigen drove CD8+ T cell activation and differentiation in Susac syndrome.

RNA was extracted with the RNeasy kit and roughly 0.45 to 1 ug was reverse transcribed using random hexamers. The immunoSEQ multiplex PCR assay, which covers 54 Vbeta and 13 Jbeta segments, was used to amplify TCR beta CDR3 regions. Bias from PCR amplification was corrected by using a synthetic template baseline for primer optimization and for computational correction. Concerning the study's data processing: Only productive sequences were kept, with reads annotated to V, D and J genes according to IMGT and analyzed in immunoSEQ Analyzer. Clonality was computed as one minus Shannon entropy normalized by log2 of the number of productive unique sequences. For each patient and control, public and private clones were evaluated among the 100 most prevalent clones. Susac-specific clones were defined as absent from healthy and MS cohorts, about 1,000 published viral clones and other ImmuneACCESS disease sequences. The public reads were run again by TCRdb, first through fastp at Q25 and then through MiXCR, and only productive beta chains were kept. CDR3 protein sequences are deduplicated, and each keeps its most common genes and DNA. In this record, the V and J calls reflect TCRdb's handling and not the investigators' own analysis. In this sample the table shows 200,000 to 250,000 distinct CDR3 sequences, just under 95% of which occur a single time. The biggest ten clones account for approximately 0.075% of the sample.

From cysteine to phenylalanine, the CDR3 is 15 amino acids long. Only CDR3 DNA remains: 45 bases, in frame from the first base. Per the germline V gene, SGDLS is the CDR1 and YYNGEE is the CDR2. Germline trimming: 5 bases from V, 0 bases from J; junction bases outside gene matches: 1. Peripheral blood CD8+ and CD4+ T cells from healthy donors, Susac syndrome patients and multiple sclerosis patients were profiled by high-throughput TCR beta sequencing. The multiple sclerosis controls were treatment-naive patients who had stable or active relapsing-remitting disease and met the revised McDonald criteria. Bulk CD8+ and CD4+ T cells were purified magnetically by negative isolation, whereas CD8+ TEMRA cells were enriched by FACS. Blood was collected in EDTA tubes and processed within 24 hours, with PBMCs isolated through density gradient centrifugation. PBMCs intended for TCR sequencing were frozen in liquid nitrogen and were later thawed in a 37 degrees C water bath. A purity of at least 90% was achieved for sorted or isolated CD4+, CD8+ and CD8+ TEMRA cells.

What the work shows at the level of the full study, not this receptor alone: The study acknowledged that relatively few individuals were included in the TCR sequencing and HLA analysis.

Material for sequencing was CD4+ T cells from PBMCs. Rearrangement joined TRBV9 to TRBJ2-3, with 12 bases matching TRBD2. The clonotype comes from a human donor with multiple sclerosis. The DNA sequence follows: TGTGCCAGCAGTGGACTAGCGGGGAGCACAGATACGCAGTATTTT. Its translation reads: CASSGLAGSTDTQYF.